A single TCR beta chain is shown here with its context. TCRdb ran MiXCR on the 5' RACE reads and lists one entry per CDR3 protein. The sample holds roughly 50,000 distinct CDR3 sequences, approximately 7.6% seen once. The record originates from a study of early T cells in non-severe SARS-CoV-2 infection. The CDR3 consists of 14 residues. V dropped 6 bases and J dropped 5; count of bases not matched to a gene: 9. Germline V gene lookup returns CDR1 MDHEN and CDR2 SYDVKM. This chain joins TRBV28 and TRBJ1-2, with 7 bases fitting TRBD1. The sequenced material came from whole blood. The receptor was isolated from an adult who was a healthcare worker with PCR-confirmed SARS-CoV-2 infection or an uninfected control (not recorded which). The CDR3 region is CASRTGSQRYGYTF. The CDR3 DNA is TGTGCCAGCAGGACAGGGAGCCAGCGGTATGGCTACACCTTC.